This T cell receptor (beta chain) was profiled in a study of blood T cells in healthy people across ages. Notes on the study in general: Using unsorted PBMCs precluded a conclusive naive versus antigen-experienced comparison.

The CDR3 has 15 residues. Germline V gives CDR1 SGHRS, CDR2 YFSETQ. With 0 bases clipped from V and 4 bases from J, the junction kept 2 bases outside the gene matches. Each of the donors had 8 to 10 milliliters of peripheral blood drawn into EDTA-treated Vacutainer tubes. A J-beta primer mix and a sample-barcoded 5' primer were used in a second PCR of roughly 6 to 12 cycles. TCRdb fed the 5' RACE reads into MiXCR, producing one record per CDR3 protein. The sample consists of roughly 1,500,000 distinct CDR3 sequences, 35% to 45% of them appearing once. This clonotype occurred many times. No antigen is known for it.

Source material: blood. V and J are TRBV5-1 and TRBJ2-1, with 9 bases fitting TRBD2. The sequence derives from a woman between 18 and 30 years old in good health. The CDR3 loop reads CASSLELAGYNEQFF. The CDR3 coding sequence is TGCGCCAGCAGCTTGGAACTAGCGGGTTACAATGAGCAGTTCTTC. Filled out from reference TRBV5-1 and TRBJ2-1, the complete variable domain reads KAGVTQTPRYLIKTRGQQVTLSCSPISGHRSVSWYQQTPGQGLQFLFEYFSETQRNKGNFPGRFSGRQFSNSRSEMNVSTLELGDSALYLCASSLELAGYNEQFFGPGTRLTVL.